The 20 T cell receptor beta chains below come from one sample, sequenced in a study of blood T cell repertoires in COVID-19. Produced via immunoSEQ multiplex PCR; TCRdb's table is partial and in-frame only. This sample has fewer than 100,000 clones, with around 87% found just once. Sequenced: peripheral blood. These receptors came from a human donor with acute or convalescent COVID-19. The donor label of this sample is uncertain.

The J gene is TRBJ1-4, the V gene TRBV9; 7 bases fit TRBD1. The V and J ends lost 4 bases and 8 bases, in that order; junction bases with no gene match: 11. The CDR3 is 15 residues long. From germline, CDR1 is SGDLS and CDR2 YYNGEE. The CDR3 is CASSQNGQASEKLFF. In DNA, the CDR3 is TGTGCCAGCAGCCAAAATGGACAGGCTAGCGAAAAACTGTTTTTT.

This clone was seen just once. J is TRBJ2-3 and V is TRBV18, with D possibly TRBD1 on 6 matching bases. The CDR3 spans 13 residues. Germline-derived CDR1 and CDR2 are KGHSH and LQKENI. Trimming pared 3 bases from V and 5 bases from J, leaving 9 bases between. CDR3 loop: CASSPAQGDTQYF. The CDR3 DNA reads TGTGCCAGCTCACCTGCACAGGGAGATACGCAGTATTTT.

The rearrangement links TRBV4-2 to TRBJ2-5, with 9 bases identical to TRBD2. The germline gives CDR1 LGHNA, CDR2 YNFKEQ. The CDR3 spans 14 residues. The trim removed 5 bases at V and 5 bases at J, leaving 6 bases unmatched. The CDR3: CASSYAGGKETQYF. DNA for the CDR3: TGTGCCAGCAGCTACGCGGGGGGGAAGGAGACCCAGTACTTC.

The chain has TRBV3-1 (or the pseudogene TRBV3-2) and TRBJ1-1; 8 nucleotides agree with TRBD1. The CDR3 covers 14 residues. Germline assignment: CDR1 LGHDT and CDR2 YNNKEL (reference sequence). Trimming took 4 bases from V and 1 from J; bases not matched to a gene: 2. The CDR3 bases are TGTGCCAGCAGCCGGGACAGGTCGAACACTGAAGCTTTCTTT. Protein sequence: CASSRDRSNTEAFF.

To note about this clone: Given a much more abundant clone one base away, this may be a read error. The rearrangement links TRBV27 to TRBJ1-1, with 7 bases lining up with TRBD1. Germline V gene data show CDR1 as MNHEY and CDR2 as SMNVEV (reference sequence). The CDR3 sequence is 11 residues long. V trimming: 5 bases; J trimming: 6 bases; junction bases outside the gene matches: 0. The DNA of the CDR3 is TGTGCCAGCAGTACAGGGGCTGAAGCTTTCTTT. This translates into CASSTGAEAFF.

The CDR3 DNA sequence: TGTGCCTGGAGGTCACAGGGGGCTGGGGCCAACGTCCTGACTTTC. It is translated as CAWRSQGAGANVLTF. The rearrangement joins TRBV30 to TRBJ2-6; 8 bases fit TRBD1. V gave up 3 bases and J gave up 2 bases; unmatched junction bases: 3. Germline V gene data show CDR1 as GTSNPN and CDR2 as SVGIG (reference sequence). This CDR3 contains 15 residues.

The rearrangement joins TRBV4-1 to TRBJ2-1, with 9 positions matching TRBD2. Germline-derived CDR1 and CDR2 are MGHRA and YSYEKL. The CDR3 runs to 16 residues. The junction had 8 bases not matched to a gene; V was cut back by 1 base and J by 7 bases. The CDR3 sequence is CASSQGGGGARNEQFF. CDR3 nucleotides: TGCGCCAGCAGCCAAGGTGGCGGGGGGGCCAGGAATGAGCAGTTCTTC.

V usage is TRBV3-1 (or the pseudogene TRBV3-2) and J usage is TRBJ2-3; 13 bases map to TRBD2. J gave up 1 base and V 4 bases, and 2 bases lay outside the gene matches. CDR1 and CDR2 (germline): LGHDT, YNNKEL (reference sequence). This CDR3 spans 16 amino acids. This chain's CDR3 is CASSPTSGGGTDTQYF. Here the CDR3 DNA reads TGTGCCAGCAGCCCCACTAGCGGGGGGGGCACAGATACGCAGTATTTT.

This chain joins TRBV6-5 and TRBJ1-2, with 9 bases identical to TRBD1. The CDR3 is made up of 13 amino acids. The J segment lost 2 bases and the V segment lost 7 bases, leaving 2 bases of the junction unmatched. CDR1 and CDR2 from the germline V gene are MNHEY and SVGAGI. The DNA for the CDR3 is TGTGCCAGCACGGACAGGGGCAACTATGGCTACACCTTC. It yields the protein CASTDRGNYGYTF.

DNA for the CDR3: TGTGCCAGCAGTTACTCGCGAATACCCTACAATGAGCAGTTCTTC. This translates into CASSYSRIPYNEQFF. V and J are TRBV6-5 and TRBJ2-1, with no clear D. Germline V lookup: CDR1 MNHEY, CDR2 SVGAGI. This CDR3 spans 15 amino acids. V lost 0 bases and J lost 2, with 8 bases in between.

The rearrangement links TRBV4-1 to TRBJ1-2; D is unclear. V lost 4 bases, J lost 5 bases, and 5 bases lay in between. This CDR3 comprises 11 residues. From germline, CDR1 is MGHRA and CDR2 YSYEKL. CDR3 in amino acids: CASSPGYGYTF. In DNA form, the CDR3 reads TGCGCCAGCAGCCCGGGGTATGGCTACACCTTC.

The CDR3 protein is CASSQGRARADQETQYF. As DNA, the CDR3 is TGTGCCAGCAGCCAAGGAAGGGCCAGGGCAGACCAAGAGACCCAGTACTTC. The V call is TRBV3-1 (or the pseudogene TRBV3-2), the J call TRBJ2-5, with a tentative D call TRBD1 (5 bases). Trimming removed 1 base from V and 0 bases from J, with 15 bases in between. The CDR3 loop spans 17 amino acids. CDR1 and CDR2 from the germline V gene are LGHDT and YNNKEL (reference sequence).

V usage is TRBV5-1 and J usage is TRBJ1-2; D not certain. Germline CDR1 and CDR2: SGHRS and YFSETQ. Trimming took 0 bases from V and 4 from J, leaving 7 bases between them. CDR3 length: 13 amino acids. CDR3 amino acids: CASSLVPSYGYTF. The CDR3 DNA reads TGCGCCAGCAGCTTGGTTCCTTCCTATGGCTACACCTTC.

The chain combines TRBV6-5 with TRBJ2-7; 7 bases line up with TRBD2. Germline values: CDR1 MNHEY, CDR2 SVGAGI. With V trimmed by 6 bases and J by 2 bases, 4 bases remained unmatched. This CDR3 spans 13 amino acids. Here the CDR3 reads CASRPGGAYEQYF. In nucleotides, the CDR3 is TGTGCCAGCAGGCCGGGGGGAGCCTACGAGCAGTACTTC.

The chain uses TRBV6-5 and TRBJ1-2; D is possibly TRBD1 (6 bases). This CDR3 is 14 amino acids long. CDR1 and CDR2 from the germline V gene are MNHEY and SVGAGI. V was trimmed by 6 bases and J by 4 bases, leaving 15 bases between them. The CDR3 loop is CASSRSQGTYGYTF. CDR3 coding DNA: TGTGCCAGCAGCCGCTCACAGGGAACCTATGGCTACACCTTC.

The CDR3 sequence is CASSVGIPGTGASYEQYF. CDR3 bases: TGTGCCAGCAGCGTAGGGATCCCCGGGACAGGCGCCTCCTACGAGCAGTACTTC. The chain carries TRBV9 and TRBJ2-7; 8 nucleotides agree with TRBD1. CDR3 length equals 18 residues. Losses at the gene ends were 0 bases for V and 0 bases for J; bases not matched to a gene: 11. CDR1 is SGDLS and CDR2 is YYNGEE in the germline V gene.

This chain links TRBV28 with TRBJ2-1, with a tentative D call TRBD1 (5 bases). The CDR3 spans 19 residues. Trimming pared 3 bases from V and 5 bases from J, leaving 26 bases between. Germline CDR1 and CDR2: MDHEN and SYDVKM. The CDR3 protein is CASSFGDSEIPKRDNEQFF. In nucleotides, the CDR3 is TGTGCCAGCAGTTTCGGTGACAGCGAGATCCCCAAAAGGGACAATGAGCAGTTCTTC.

The chain employs TRBV18 and TRBJ2-7, with 8 nucleotides matching TRBD1. From germline, CDR1 is KGHSH and CDR2 LQKENI. V lost 5 bases and J lost 0; bases outside the gene matches: 6. This CDR3 contains 15 residues. CDR3: CASSYGQGASYEQYF. The CDR3 DNA sequence: TGTGCCAGCTCATACGGACAGGGAGCCTCCTACGAGCAGTACTTC.

The CDR3 nucleotides read TGTGCCAGCAGCCCACCTGTTCGCGCCGGGGAGCTGTTTTTT. Its translation: CASSPPVRAGELFF. The rearrangement links TRBV28 to TRBJ2-2; D uncertain. The V gene lost 6 bases and the J gene lost 6 bases, with 14 bases spanning the gap. Germline V gene lookup returns CDR1 MDHEN and CDR2 SYDVKM. The CDR3 sequence is 14 residues long.

The V and J genes are TRBV10-2 and TRBJ1-2; TRBD1 is a possible D gene (6 bases). This CDR3 has 13 residues. The ends were cut back, 8 bases at V and 4 bases at J, with 14 bases in the middle. The germline V gene has CDR1 WSHSY and CDR2 SAAADI. CDR3 region: CASYQQGSYGYTF. CDR3 sequence (DNA): TGCGCCAGCTATCAACAGGGATCCTATGGCTACACCTTC.